This T cell receptor beta chain was found in a study of T cells after yellow fever vaccination. Study at large: Those fractions that held only low numbers of cells were prepared using the SMART-Seq v4 Ultra Low Input RNA kit.

General observations from the study: Post-booster samples contained most primary-vaccination clones (approximately 95% CD4, around 89% CD8).

In this sample, this clonotype turned up a few times. What it binds is unknown. V dropped 0 bases and J dropped 5 bases, with 16 bases sitting between them. This CDR3 is 15 amino acids long. Germline CDR1 is DFQATT and CDR2 is SNEGSKA (reference sequence). A 5'RACE template-switching step, the method used to make TCR cDNA, added a universal primer site and UMIs. TCRdb itself ran the 5' RACE reads through MiXCR, one entry per CDR3 protein. The data show roughly 520,000 distinct CDR3 sequences, about a fifth seen once. The TCR was taken from a man younger than 30 who received the YFV17D yellow fever vaccine. Here the sequenced sample was PBMCs, taken roughly 20 days after the first yellow fever vaccination. This chain links TRBV20-1 with TRBJ2-5; the D gene is possibly TRBD1 (7 bases). In DNA form, the CDR3 reads TGCAGTGCTAGAGATCCCCTGCAGGGGGGTGAGACCCAGTACTTC. Translating gives CSARDPLQGGETQYF.